The 28 T cell receptor beta chains below were found in one sample sequenced in a study of blood T cell repertoires in COVID-19. This table comes from immunoSEQ multiplex PCR, and its TCRdb copy is limited to in-frame clones, with some not included. The top ten hold about 13% of the sample, which has 30,000 to 40,000 clones, around nine tenths seen once. Sequencing was done on a sample of peripheral blood. Source of these receptors: a man in his sixties or seventies with active COVID-19.

This clone was seen once. The chain employs TRBV10-3 and TRBJ2-7; D perhaps matches TRBD1 (8 bases). V was cut by 6 bases and J by 0 bases, with 15 bases left in between. The CDR3 extends over 15 amino acids. Germline CDR1 reads ENHRY; CDR2 reads SYGVKD. CDR3 nucleotides: TGTGCCATCAGAGCGGGACAGGTGAGCTCCTACGAGCAGTACTTC. It encodes CAIRAGQVSSYEQYF.

The CDR3 region is CASSTPQVNYGYTF. In DNA form, the CDR3 reads TGTGCCAGCAGTACGCCGCAGGTCAACTATGGCTACACCTTC. The V gene is TRBV28, the J gene TRBJ1-2, with no clear D. Germline lookup yields CDR1 MDHEN and CDR2 SYDVKM. The V gene lost 5 bases and the J gene lost 2 bases, with 12 bases spanning the gap. The length of the CDR3 is 14 residues.

The rearrangement joins TRBV19 to TRBJ2-2; D not resolved. Trimming removed 3 bases from V and 4 bases from J, with 9 bases in between. The CDR3 has 14 amino acids. CDR1 LNHDA and CDR2 SQIVND come from the germline V gene (reference sequence). The CDR3 protein is CASSITWATGELFF. The DNA for the CDR3 is TGTGCCAGTAGTATCACCTGGGCCACCGGGGAGCTGTTTTTT.

V and J are TRBV5-6 and TRBJ2-2; tentatively, D is TRBD1 (6 bases). The CDR3 spans 15 residues. Trimming removed 5 bases from V and 7 bases from J, with 18 bases in between. The V gene's germline CDR1 is SGHDT and CDR2 YYEEEE. CDR3 in DNA: TGTGCCAGCAGTTCCTGGACAGTAAGAAACGGGGAGCTGTTTTTT. This gives the protein CASSSWTVRNGELFF.

V and J are TRBV11-2 and TRBJ2-1, with 9 nucleotides matching TRBD2. This CDR3 has 16 residues. Germline values: CDR1 SGHAT, CDR2 FQNNGV. V shed 5 bases and J 9 bases; nucleotides not matched to a gene: 14. Written as DNA, the CDR3 is TGTGCCAGCAGCAACATGGTGGCTAGCGGGATCGGTGAGCAGTTCTTC. This encodes CASSNMVASGIGEQFF.

In its sample, this clone was seen a few times. J is TRBJ1-2 and V is TRBV18, with 9 bases lining up with TRBD1. The V and J ends lost 4 bases and 8 bases, in that order; junction bases with no gene match: 14. The CDR3 has 16 residues. CDR1 is KGHSH, CDR2 LQKENI, per germline. The DNA for the CDR3 is TGTGCCAGCTCACGAGCTGGGACAGGGTCCTTGGACGGCTACACCTTC. This encodes CASSRAGTGSLDGYTF.

The CDR3, as DNA: TGTGCCAGCAGCTCCAAGTGGGCCCCACCTGAAGCTTTCTTT. Its translation is CASSSKWAPPEAFF. The chain uses TRBV7-8 and TRBJ1-1; no reliable D call. The CDR3 runs to 14 residues. The V gene lost 4 bases and the J gene lost 6 bases, with 15 bases spanning the gap. CDR1 SGHVS and CDR2 FQNEAQ come from the germline V gene.

The chain employs TRBV10-3 and TRBJ2-7; D gene uncertain. Germline-derived CDR1 and CDR2 are ENHRY and SYGVKD. The ends were cut back, 4 bases at V and 2 bases at J, with 9 bases in the middle. The length of the CDR3 is 13 residues. The CDR3 DNA sequence: TGTGCCATCAGTGGTGTCAGGACCTACGAGCAGTACTTC. Translation: CAISGVRTYEQYF.

This chain links TRBV6-2 or TRBV6-3 with TRBJ2-1; no clear D gene. The germline V gene has CDR1 MNHEY and CDR2 SVGEGT. Trimming left V 0 bases short and J 5 bases short, with 11 bases between. There are 15 residues in the CDR3. CDR3 region: CASSYSSPRNNEQFF. CDR3 sequence (DNA): TGTGCCAGCAGTTACTCGAGCCCCAGGAACAATGAGCAGTTCTTC.

The chain combines TRBV27 with TRBJ2-5, with TRBD2 identical over 8 bases. Losses at the gene ends were 5 bases for V and 5 bases for J; bases not matched to a gene: 4. The CDR3 totals 13 residues. CDR1 MNHEY and CDR2 SMNVEV come from the germline V gene (reference sequence). The CDR3 protein is CASSHGLAETQYF. Here the CDR3 DNA reads TGTGCCAGCAGTCATGGACTAGCCGAGACCCAGTACTTC.

The rearrangement uses TRBV5-5 and TRBJ2-7; D is uncertain. V lost 0 bases to trimming and J lost 4 bases, with 11 bases between them. Germline V lookup: CDR1 SGHKS, CDR2 YYEKEE (reference sequence). The CDR3 has 14 amino acids. The CDR3 loop is CASSLAGQDYEQYF. CDR3 sequence (DNA): TGTGCCAGCAGCTTGGCCGGTCAGGATTACGAGCAGTACTTC.

This clone has just one count. V usage is TRBV6-5 and J usage is TRBJ2-7, with D tentatively TRBD2 (6 bases). Trimming pared 5 bases from V and 7 bases from J, leaving 15 bases between. Germline values: CDR1 MNHEY, CDR2 SVGAGI. The CDR3 is 13 residues long. The CDR3 sequence: CASSPQTSSEQYF. CDR3 in DNA: TGTGCCAGCAGTCCGCAGACTAGTAGTGAGCAGTACTTC.

The V gene is TRBV3-1 (or the pseudogene TRBV3-2), the J gene TRBJ2-3, with 7 bases fitting TRBD2. The length of the CDR3 is 16 residues. The germline V gene encodes CDR1 LGHDT and CDR2 YNNKEL (reference sequence). V lost 4 bases and J lost 0; bases outside the gene matches: 7. CDR3 DNA sequence: TGTGCCAGCAGCCGAGGGACTATCACTAGCACAGATACGCAGTATTTT. Its translation: CASSRGTITSTDTQYF.

This clone was detected once. V usage is TRBV27 and J usage is TRBJ1-4; 8 nucleotides line up with TRBD1. This CDR3 contains 16 residues. CDR1 is MNHEY and CDR2 is SMNVEV in the germline V gene (reference sequence). V lost 2 bases to trimming and J lost 7 bases; unmatched junction nucleotides: 9. CDR3 protein: CASSLSPGGRGEKLFF. Written as DNA, the CDR3 is TGTGCCAGCAGTTTAAGTCCAGGGGGCAGGGGTGAAAAACTGTTTTTT.

The rearrangement links TRBV5-4 to TRBJ2-3; D call uncertain. Germline V CDR1 and CDR2: SGHNT, YYREEE (reference sequence). Trimming pared 1 base from V and 6 bases from J, leaving 12 bases between. The CDR3 consists of 14 residues. CDR3 sequence reads: CASSLSVELDTQYF. The CDR3 nucleotides are TGTGCCAGCAGCTTGTCCGTAGAACTGGATACGCAGTATTTT. Filled out from reference TRBV5-4 and TRBJ2-3, the complete variable domain reads ETGVTQSPTHLIKTRGQQVTLRCSSQSGHNTVSWYQQALGQGPQFIFQYYREEENGRGNFPPRFSGLQFPNYSSELNVNALELDDSALYLCASSLSVELDTQYFGPGTRLTVL.

This chain joins TRBV5-1 and TRBJ2-1; TRBD2 matches at 12 bases. CDR1 SGHRS and CDR2 YFSETQ come from the germline V gene. J was trimmed by 7 bases and V by 0 bases; bases with no gene match: 5. The CDR3 runs 16 residues. CDR3 sequence reads: CASSLGGLAGPNEQFF. For the CDR3, the DNA is TGCGCCAGCAGCTTGGGAGGACTAGCGGGACCTAATGAGCAGTTCTTC.

This chain links TRBV28 with TRBJ2-1, with 9 bases aligning to TRBD1. V dropped 6 bases and J dropped 9; count of bases not matched to a gene: 12. Germline-derived CDR1 and CDR2 are MDHEN and SYDVKM. The CDR3 sequence is 15 residues long. As DNA, the CDR3 is TGTGCCAGCAGCGGGGAGGGACAGGGCCACGGTGAGCAGTTCTTC. As protein: CASSGEGQGHGEQFF.

The chain is built from TRBV28 and TRBJ1-6; D is uncertain. V lost 3 bases and J 7 bases, leaving 10 bases between the germline ends. CDR1 and CDR2 (germline): MDHEN, SYDVKM. This CDR3 region has 14 residues. The CDR3 nucleotides read TGTGCCAGCAGTTTTGCAGCGGAGAATTCACCCCTCCACTTT. Its protein is CASSFAAENSPLHF.

The genes are TRBV5-1 and TRBJ2-1; maybe TRBD2 (6 bases). Trimming left V 4 bases short and J 5 bases short, with 19 bases between. This CDR3 comprises 16 residues. Germline loops: CDR1 SGHRS, CDR2 YFSETQ. The CDR3 nucleotides are TGCGCCAGCAGCAAACGGACGGACGGGGGAAACAATGAGCAGTTCTTC. Its translation is CASSKRTDGGNNEQFF. The whole variable domain, filled in from reference TRBV5-1 and TRBJ2-1, reads KAGVTQTPRYLIKTRGQQVTLSCSPISGHRSVSWYQQTPGQGLQFLFEYFSETQRNKGNFPGRFSGRQFSNSRSEMNVSTLELGDSALYLCASSKRTDGGNNEQFFGPGTRLTVL.

The chain has TRBV19 and TRBJ1-4, with D possibly being TRBD1 (5 bases). This CDR3 spans 11 amino acids. Trimming removed 10 bases at V and 7 bases at J, with 10 bases between. Germline V gene data show CDR1 as LNHDA and CDR2 as SQIVND (reference sequence). The CDR3 DNA is TGTGCCACGCGAACAGGTGAAAAACTGTTTTTT. Translating gives CATRTGEKLFF.

The V call is TRBV7-9, the J call TRBJ1-5; 7 positions match TRBD1. The CDR3 contains 13 residues. Germline V gene data show CDR1 as SEHNR and CDR2 as FQNEAQ (reference sequence). Trimming took 2 bases from V and 7 from J; bases not matched to a gene: 2. CDR3 protein: CASSLTGDQPQHF. The CDR3 coding sequence is TGTGCCAGCAGCTTAACAGGGGACCAGCCCCAGCATTTT.

This clone was detected a few times. The chain recombines TRBV4-1 with TRBJ1-6; 8 bases fit TRBD1. J gave up 7 bases and V 1 base, and 0 bases lay outside the gene matches. Germline CDR1 is MGHRA and CDR2 is YSYEKL. This CDR3 contains 14 residues. The DNA for the CDR3 is TGCGCCAGCAGCCAAGGACAGGGGAATTCACCCCTCCACTTT. Encoded protein: CASSQGQGNSPLHF.

The chain uses TRBV12-5 and TRBJ2-1; tentative D call: TRBD2 (6 bases). V was pared by 2 bases and J by 5 bases, with 10 bases between. CDR3 length: 14 amino acids. Germline values: CDR1 LGHNT, CDR2 FRNRAP. CDR3 sequence reads: CASGLLRRDNEQFF. DNA for the CDR3: TGTGCTAGTGGTTTGCTCAGGAGGGACAATGAGCAGTTCTTC.

The J gene is TRBJ2-1, the V gene TRBV11-1; TRBD2 aligns across 9 bases. The V gene end was trimmed by 3 bases and the J gene end by 10 bases; junction bases not matched to a gene: 7. The CDR3 runs 14 residues. Germline V gene lookup returns CDR1 SGHAT and CDR2 FQDESV (reference sequence). Here the CDR3 reads CASSFSGRTAEQFF. DNA of the CDR3: TGTGCCAGCAGCTTTAGCGGGAGAACTGCCGAGCAGTTCTTC. The entire variable domain, with the rest obtained from reference TRBV11-1 and TRBJ2-1, is as follows: EAEVAQSPRYKITEKSQAVAFWCDPISGHATLYWYRQILGQGPELLVQFQDESVVDDSQLPKDRFSAERLKGVDSTLKIQPAELGDSAMYLCASSFSGRTAEQFFGPGTRLTVL.

This rearrangement joins TRBV4-3 to TRBJ2-6; D uncertain. The germline V gene has CDR1 LGHNA and CDR2 YSLEER. The V end lost 4 bases, the J end lost 3 bases, and 10 bases lay between the germline ends. This CDR3 spans 15 amino acids. CDR3 in DNA: TGCGCCAGCAGCCGAACTACGGATGGGGCCAACGTCCTGACTTTC. Its protein is CASSRTTDGANVLTF.

A single count supports this clone. The V gene is TRBV19, the J gene TRBJ1-5; D may be TRBD1 (5 bases). V lost 7 bases and J 0 bases, leaving 13 bases between the germline ends. Germline V gene data show CDR1 as LNHDA and CDR2 as SQIVND (reference sequence). The CDR3 is made up of 15 amino acids. The CDR3 reads CASTTGHYSNQPQHF. For the CDR3, the DNA is TGTGCCAGTACTACCGGACACTATAGCAATCAGCCCCAGCATTTT.

This clone occurred once. The chain combines TRBV18 with TRBJ1-4; weak D call: TRBD1 (5 bases). The CDR3 extends over 15 amino acids. Trimming pared 6 bases from V and 8 bases from J, leaving 19 bases between. The V gene's germline CDR1 is KGHSH and CDR2 LQKENI. CDR3 protein: CASSRGGPDREKLFF. CDR3 sequence (DNA): TGTGCCAGCTCCCGCGGGGGACCGGATCGGGAAAAACTGTTTTTT.

This clone was observed once. The gene calls are TRBV10-3 and TRBJ2-2, with D tentatively TRBD2 (5 bases). Germline CDR1 reads ENHRY; CDR2 reads SYGVKD. Trimming left V 7 bases short and J 5 bases short, with 14 bases between. The CDR3 consists of 14 residues. The CDR3 sequence is CAITRTPGTGELFF. The CDR3 nucleotides read TGTGCCATCACACGGACTCCGGGGACCGGGGAGCTGTTTTTT.